The 28 T cell receptor beta chains presented below share a single source sample, sequenced in a study of T cell responses to AZD1222 COVID-19 vaccine. The table came from immunoSEQ multiplex PCR; TCRdb's copy has only in-frame clones and leaves some out. Among about 140,000 clones listed, roughly 89% were seen once. The sample in question was peripheral blood, obtained 28 days after the second dose of the MenACWY control vaccine. The receptors stem from an adult who received the MenACWY meningococcal vaccine as a control.

The chain has TRBV19 and TRBJ1-3, with 9 positions matching TRBD1. Trimming cost V 6 bases and J 1 base; bases outside gene matches: 4. The CDR3 covers 15 residues. Germline CDR1 and CDR2: LNHDA and SQIVND (reference sequence). CDR3 protein: CASSPGTGSGNTIYF. CDR3 nucleotides: TGTGCCAGTAGCCCCGGGACAGGGTCTGGAAACACCATATATTTT.

The V call is TRBV5-6, the J call TRBJ2-5; 8 bases map to TRBD1. This CDR3 comprises 13 residues. The V gene's germline CDR1 is SGHDT and CDR2 YYEEEE. Trimming at V came to 4 bases and at J to 4 bases, leaving 3 bases not matched to a gene. CDR3 protein: CASSRDRLETQYF. As DNA, the CDR3 is TGTGCCAGCAGCAGGGACAGGCTAGAGACCCAGTACTTC.

The chain employs TRBV2 and TRBJ2-7; D possibly corresponds to TRBD2 (5 bases). Germline V gene data show CDR1 as SNHLY and CDR2 as FYNNEI. Trimming stripped 0 bases from V and 6 bases from J, with 6 bases between. The CDR3 contains 12 residues. CDR3 residues: CASSEAGVEQYF. DNA of the CDR3: TGTGCCAGCAGTGAAGCCGGGGTCGAGCAGTACTTC.

CDR3 loop: CASSVEAGGTTNGLKQFF. CDR3 DNA sequence: TGCGCCAGCAGTGTGGAGGCGGGGGGGACTACAAACGGGCTTAAGCAGTTCTTC. The rearrangement joins TRBV4-3 to TRBJ2-1; 9 positions match TRBD2. CDR3 size: 18 residues. Germline CDR1 reads LGHNA; CDR2 reads YSLEER. Losses at the gene ends were 6 bases for V and 11 bases for J; bases not matched to a gene: 23.

The chain combines TRBV21-1 with TRBJ2-1; the DNA was not compared with TRBD1, the D call given in the table. TRBV21-1 is classified as a pseudogene. This CDR3 region has 16 residues. The CDR3 DNA sequence: TGTGCCAGCAGCAAAAGGAGGACAGGGGCCTACAATGAGCAGTTCTTC. It encodes CASSKRRTGAYNEQFF.

V is TRBV21-1 and J is TRBJ2-3. TRBV21-1 is a recognized pseudogene. CDR3 length: 16 amino acids. Here the CDR3 reads CASSEGPVIGPDTQYF. Here the CDR3 DNA reads TGTGCCAGCAGCGAAGGGCCCGTTATAGGGCCAGATACGCAGTATTTT.

This chain links TRBV18 with TRBJ1-5, with D perhaps matching TRBD1 (6 bases). In germline, CDR1 is KGHSH, CDR2 LQKENI. CDR3 length: 14 residues. V lost 4 bases to trimming and J lost 1 base, with 8 bases between them. The chain's CDR3 is CASSRGASNQPQHF. Here the CDR3 DNA reads TGTGCCAGCTCACGGGGGGCGAGCAATCAGCCCCAGCATTTT. The whole variable domain, filled in from reference TRBV18 and TRBJ1-5, reads NAGVMQNPRHLVRRRGQEARLRCSPMKGHSHVYWYRQLPEEGLKFMVYLQKENIIDESGMPKERFSAEFPKEGPSILRIQQVVRGDSAAYFCASSRGASNQPQHFGDGTRLSIL.

The chain employs TRBV5-1 and TRBJ1-2, with D unresolved. Germline V gives CDR1 SGHRS, CDR2 YFSETQ. The CDR3 contains 14 residues. V gave up 0 bases and J gave up 1 base, with 7 bases separating them. The CDR3 protein is CASSLDSINYGYTF. In DNA, the CDR3 is TGCGCCAGCAGCTTGGACAGCATTAACTATGGCTACACCTTC.

V is TRBV12-3 or TRBV12-4 and J is TRBJ2-3, with 7 bases lining up with TRBD2. There are 13 residues in the CDR3. The ends lost 6 bases at V and 2 bases at J; junction bases unmatched: 2. For the CDR3, the DNA is TGTGCCAGCAGCGGGACTACCACAGATACGCAGTATTTT. It is translated as CASSGTTTDTQYF.

The sample holds one count of this clone. The gene calls are TRBV28 and TRBJ2-2, with D perhaps matching TRBD1 or TRBD2 (5 bases each). Trimming took off 2 bases at V and 9 bases at J, with 16 bases between the two ends. CDR3 length: 15 amino acids. Looked up from germline, CDR1 is MDHEN and CDR2 is SYDVKM. The CDR3 protein is CASSLMGDQPRELFF. In nucleotides, the CDR3 is TGTGCCAGCAGTTTAATGGGGGATCAACCCAGGGAGCTGTTTTTT.

The sample holds one count of this clone. The CDR3 loop is CASSLWIMNTEAFF. CDR3 in DNA: TGTGCCAGCAGCTTGTGGATTATGAACACTGAAGCTTTCTTT. The rearrangement links TRBV5-6 to TRBJ1-1; D is unresolved. The CDR3 runs to 14 residues. Looked up from germline, CDR1 is SGHDT and CDR2 is YYEEEE. The ends were cut back, 1 base at V and 0 bases at J, with 7 bases in the middle.

V gene TRBV5-1 combines with J gene TRBJ1-4; D perhaps matches TRBD1 (6 bases). The germline V gene has CDR1 SGHRS and CDR2 YFSETQ. V was cut by 1 base and J by 0 bases, with 13 bases left in between. This CDR3 has 17 residues. For the CDR3, the DNA is TGCGCCAGCAGCTTGCCACTGACAGGATCAACTAATGAAAAACTGTTTTTT. It encodes CASSLPLTGSTNEKLFF.

This clone occurred once. The V call is TRBV7-2, the J call TRBJ1-6, with TRBD1 matching 10 bases. With 5 bases clipped from V and 1 base from J, the junction kept 5 bases outside the gene matches. The CDR3 runs 17 residues. Germline loops: CDR1 SGHTA, CDR2 FQGNSA. The CDR3: CASSVRQGASYNSPLHF. Here the CDR3 DNA reads TGTGCCAGCAGCGTGAGACAGGGGGCTTCCTATAATTCACCCCTCCACTTT.

The chain has TRBV27 and TRBJ1-6; 8 bases are a match to TRBD1. The CDR3 has 15 amino acids. The germline V gene encodes CDR1 MNHEY and CDR2 SMNVEV (reference sequence). V dropped 5 bases and J dropped 7; count of bases not matched to a gene: 7. The CDR3 is CASSLQDRANSPLHF. The CDR3, as DNA: TGTGCCAGCAGTCTCCAGGACAGGGCCAATTCACCCCTCCACTTT.

This clone was detected once. The rearrangement links TRBV7-8 to TRBJ2-7; 7 nucleotides agree with TRBD1. This CDR3 contains 15 residues. The V segment lost 1 base and the J segment 0 bases; nucleotides outside the gene matches: 3. Germline V gene data show CDR1 as SGHVS and CDR2 as FQNEAQ. The CDR3 DNA is TGTGCCAGCAGCTTAGAAGGGACAGCCTCCTACGAGCAGTACTTC. This codes for CASSLEGTASYEQYF.

The CDR3 nucleotides read TGCGCCAGCAGCCAGGACAGGGGCTATGGCTACACCTTC. Translation gives CASSQDRGYGYTF. The rearrangement joins TRBV4-1 to TRBJ1-2; TRBD1 matches 9 bases. Per the germline V gene, CDR1 is MGHRA and CDR2 is YSYEKL. Trimming cost V 3 bases and J 4 bases; bases outside gene matches: 0. The CDR3 extends over 13 amino acids.

The chain carries TRBV18 and TRBJ1-6; maybe TRBD1 (5 bases). V lost 6 bases and J lost 5, with 8 bases in between. The CDR3 loop spans 13 amino acids. Germline CDR1 KGHSH, CDR2 LQKENI. This CDR3 is CASSGAHNSPLHF. DNA of the CDR3: TGTGCCAGCTCCGGGGCCCATAATTCACCCCTCCACTTT.

The chain recombines TRBV2 with TRBJ2-2; possible D gene TRBD1, 6 bases. The CDR3 has 16 amino acids. Germline V gene sequence: CDR1 SNHLY, CDR2 FYNNEI. V gave up 7 bases and J gave up 2 bases, with 17 bases separating them. The CDR3 loop reads CASTKYRGTNTGELFF. DNA of the CDR3: TGTGCCAGCACCAAGTATAGGGGGACCAACACCGGGGAGCTGTTTTTT. Full variable domain (rest looked up from reference TRBV2 and TRBJ2-2): EPEVTQTPSHQVTQMGQEVILRCVPISNHLYFYWYRQILGQKVEFLVSFYNNEISEKSEIFDDQFSVERPDGSNFTLKIRSTKLEDSAMYFCASTKYRGTNTGELFFGEGSRLTVL.

The gene calls are TRBV19 and TRBJ2-7; D is perhaps TRBD2 (6 bases). This CDR3 has 14 amino acids. With 8 bases removed from V and 3 bases from J, the gap between germline ends came to 17 bases. In germline, CDR1 is LNHDA, CDR2 SQIVND (reference sequence). The CDR3 DNA is TGTGCCAGTGTAAGCGGGTACGGCGTCTACGAGCAGTACTTC. Translating it yields CASVSGYGVYEQYF.

CDR3 sequence reads: CASSQGQPGIGYGYTF. In nucleotides, the CDR3 is TGCGCCAGCAGCCAAGGACAGCCGGGGATTGGCTATGGCTACACCTTC. This chain connects TRBV5-1 to TRBJ1-2; D perhaps matches TRBD1 (6 bases). Trimming removed 4 bases at V and 4 bases at J, with 20 bases between. Germline V lookup: CDR1 SGHRS, CDR2 YFSETQ. The CDR3 has 16 amino acids.

This rearrangement joins TRBV11-2 to TRBJ2-7; 12 nucleotides line up with TRBD2. The trim removed 5 bases at V and 3 bases at J, leaving 5 bases unmatched. Germline CDR1 SGHAT, CDR2 FQNNGV. This CDR3 is 15 amino acids long. CDR3 DNA: TGTGCCAGCAGCCCCCTAGCGGGAGGGCTCTACGAGCAGTACTTC. This codes for CASSPLAGGLYEQYF. Based on the CDR3 plus reference TRBV11-2 and TRBJ2-7, the full variable domain is EAGVAQSPRYKIIEKRQSVAFWCNPISGHATLYWYQQILGQGPKLLIQFQNNGVVDDSQLPKDRFSAERLKGVDSTLKIQPAKLEDSAVYLCASSPLAGGLYEQYFGPGTRLTVT.

The chain joins TRBV18 to TRBJ2-3, with 8 positions matching TRBD2. The CDR3 totals 13 residues. Germline CDR1 and CDR2: KGHSH and LQKENI. J was trimmed by 9 bases and V by 5 bases; bases with no gene match: 7. CDR3 amino acids: CASSDGRAQTQYF. The CDR3 DNA reads TGTGCCAGCTCAGACGGGAGGGCCCAGACGCAGTATTTT.

The chain uses TRBV28 and TRBJ2-7, with 12 bases matching TRBD2. The CDR3 loop spans 15 amino acids. After removal of 5 bases from V and 1 base from J, the junction contained 3 bases not matched to a gene. Germline V CDR1 and CDR2: MDHEN, SYDVKM. The CDR3 DNA reads TGTGCCAGCAGTCCGACTAGCGGGGGTTCCTACGAGCAGTACTTC. Protein: CASSPTSGGSYEQYF.

This chain connects TRBV4-3 to TRBJ2-2; D call uncertain. This CDR3 is built from 15 residues. Trimming removed 0 bases at V and 8 bases at J, with 13 bases between. The V gene's germline CDR1 is LGHNA and CDR2 YSLEER. CDR3 protein: CASSQDSYPTGELFF. The CDR3 region has the DNA TGCGCCAGCAGCCAAGATTCGTACCCCACGGGGGAGCTGTTTTTT.

The chain is built from TRBV14 and TRBJ1-1, with unresolved D. CDR1 and CDR2 (germline): SGHDN, FVKESK. V lost 8 bases, J lost 0 bases, and 10 bases lay in between. The CDR3 is made up of 13 amino acids. The CDR3: CASATHMNTEAFF. DNA of the CDR3: TGTGCCAGCGCCACGCACATGAACACTGAAGCTTTCTTT.

This clone appeared a single time. The chain joins TRBV5-1 to TRBJ1-1; D perhaps matches TRBD1 (5 bases). The V end was cut by 2 bases, the J end by 2 bases, with 7 bases between. The CDR3 covers 13 residues. CDR1 is SGHRS, CDR2 YFSETQ, per germline. As DNA, the CDR3 is TGCGCCAGCAGCTTCGACAGTAACACTGAAGCTTTCTTT. Amino acids: CASSFDSNTEAFF.

CDR3 DNA: TGTGCCAGCAGTCCACCTCCCCGGGACAGGGAGTTAGGTCAGCCCCAGCATTTT. Translation: CASSPPPRDRELGQPQHF. The rearrangement joins TRBV28 to TRBJ1-5; 9 positions match TRBD1. The CDR3 consists of 18 residues. V lost 5 bases and J lost 6; bases outside the gene matches: 17. Germline V gene lookup returns CDR1 MDHEN and CDR2 SYDVKM.

This chain connects TRBV7-2 to TRBJ2-2; 9 bases align to TRBD1. CDR3 size: 15 residues. Germline V gene data show CDR1 as SGHTA and CDR2 as FQGNSA. Trimming took 5 bases from V and 6 from J; bases not matched to a gene: 7. DNA of the CDR3: TGTGCCAGCAGCCCTACTCGACAGGGGGCCGGGGAGCTGTTTTTT. Protein sequence: CASSPTRQGAGELFF.